Each of the 17 T cell receptor beta chains below was sequenced from the same sample in a study of beta chain features in type 1 diabetes. Expressed TCRB transcripts got sequenced, as all isolated RNA was reverse transcribed. Produced via immunoSEQ multiplex PCR; TCRdb's table is partial and in-frame only. The table includes over 100,000 clones, 40% detected once. The sequenced sample was stem cell memory CD4+ T cells from blood. These receptor sequences come from a woman between 18 and 30 years old in good health.

V is TRBV5-1 and J is TRBJ2-1; weak D call: TRBD2 (5 bases). The CDR3 runs 15 residues. Germline V gene data show CDR1 as SGHRS and CDR2 as YFSETQ. The germline V and J ends were trimmed by 6 bases and 0 bases, with 13 bases remaining between them. This CDR3 is CASTLGANSYNEQFF. CDR3 nucleotides: TGCGCCAGCACTTTGGGAGCGAACTCCTACAATGAGCAGTTCTTC.

This clone was recorded once. The V gene is TRBV5-6, the J gene TRBJ2-7; D not certain. V was cut by 2 bases and J by 1 base, with 7 bases left in between. The CDR3 has 13 residues. Germline V gene data show CDR1 as SGHDT and CDR2 as YYEEEE. The CDR3 DNA sequence: TGTGCCAGCAGCTTATCCAGGTCCTACGAGCAGTACTTC. Amino acids: CASSLSRSYEQYF.

The rearrangement uses TRBV9 and TRBJ2-3; D might be TRBD2 (5 bases). Germline V gives CDR1 SGDLS, CDR2 YYNGEE. V was shortened by 2 bases and J by 3 bases, with 10 bases between the two germline ends. This CDR3 spans 14 amino acids. The CDR3 region has the DNA TGTGCCAGCAGCGTCGAGGGTTGGACAGATACGCAGTATTTT. It is translated as CASSVEGWTDTQYF.

The V gene is TRBV11-3, the J gene TRBJ2-1; 8 bases are shared with TRBD2. Germline loops: CDR1 SGHNT, CDR2 YENEEA. The CDR3 spans 15 residues. Trimming took 3 bases from V and 3 from J; bases not matched to a gene: 4. CDR3 in amino acids: CASSLVAGGYNEQFF. The CDR3 coding sequence is TGTGCCAGCAGCTTGGTGGCGGGAGGCTACAATGAGCAGTTCTTC. The full variable domain, completed using reference TRBV11-3 and TRBJ2-1, is EAGVVQSPRYKIIEKKQPVAFWCNPISGHNTLYWYLQNLGQGPELLIRYENEEAVDDSQLPKDRFSAERLKGVDSTLKIQPAELGDSAVYLCASSLVAGGYNEQFFGPGTRLTVL.

This clone occurred a few times. The rearrangement joins TRBV6-6 to TRBJ2-7, with TRBD2 identical over 10 bases. The CDR3 covers 15 residues. J lost 2 bases, V lost 8 bases, and 9 bases had no gene match. CDR1 and CDR2 (germline): MNHNY, SVGAGI (reference sequence). CDR3 bases: TGTGCCAGCCATTCTCGGACTAGCGGAGCCTACGAGCAGTACTTC. Residues: CASHSRTSGAYEQYF.

This clone has a handful of counts. The rearrangement uses TRBV7-9 and TRBJ1-2; no reliable D call. The CDR3 sequence is 14 residues long. Trimming pared 1 base from V and 0 bases from J, leaving 6 bases between. Germline CDR1 reads SEHNR; CDR2 reads FQNEAQ (reference sequence). The CDR3 nucleotides are TGTGCCAGCAGCTTAGAACCGGCTAACTATGGCTACACCTTC. It translates to CASSLEPANYGYTF.

In the case of this clone: This specimen includes other DNA sequences encoding the same CDR3. The J gene is TRBJ2-6, the V gene TRBV30; D is unresolved. The ends were cut back, 4 bases at V and 2 bases at J, with 12 bases in the middle. This CDR3 contains 15 residues. Germline-derived CDR1 and CDR2 are GTSNPN and SVGIG (reference sequence). The CDR3 region is CAWTFGQAGANVLTF. CDR3 in DNA: TGTGCCTGGACCTTCGGCCAGGCTGGGGCCAACGTCCTGACTTTC.

The V gene is TRBV19, the J gene TRBJ2-7; 7 nucleotides align to TRBD1. The V and J ends lost 8 bases and 2 bases, in that order; junction bases with no gene match: 0. This CDR3 region has 11 residues. CDR1 and CDR2 (germline): LNHDA, SQIVND (reference sequence). The CDR3 DNA reads TGTGCCAGTGGACAGGCCTACGAGCAGTACTTC. Residues: CASGQAYEQYF.

The rearrangement links TRBV30 to TRBJ2-1, with 10 bases identical to TRBD2. V dropped 6 bases and J dropped 8; count of bases not matched to a gene: 10. Germline V gene data show CDR1 as GTSNPN and CDR2 as SVGIG (reference sequence). The CDR3 is 14 residues long. The CDR3 DNA reads as TGTGCCTGTAGAAGCGGGAGGGCCACCCATGAGCAGTTCTTC. As protein: CACRSGRATHEQFF.

The chain joins TRBV28 to TRBJ2-5, with 8 bases that match TRBD1. The end of the DNA fits TRBJ2-7 better, so the J call may be wrong. CDR1 MDHEN and CDR2 SYDVKM come from the germline V gene. This CDR3 comprises 16 residues. Here the CDR3 DNA reads TGTGCCAGCAGTCCCCTGATCGGAACAGGGGGCTACGAGCAGTACTTC. Amino acids: CASSPLIGTGGYEQYF.

V and J are TRBV14 and TRBJ1-5, with D possibly matching TRBD1 (6 bases). This CDR3 region has 17 residues. The germline V and J ends were trimmed by 3 bases and 3 bases, with 18 bases remaining between them. Germline CDR1 is SGHDN and CDR2 is FVKESK. CDR3 sequence: CASSHHDWQGFNQPQHF. CDR3 in DNA: TGTGCCAGCAGCCACCACGACTGGCAGGGGTTCAATCAGCCCCAGCATTTT.

This clone has only a few counts. V gene TRBV28 combines with J gene TRBJ1-2; tentative D call: TRBD1 (5 bases). The germline V and J ends were trimmed by 6 bases and 4 bases, with 21 bases remaining between them. This CDR3 is 16 amino acids long. Looked up from germline, CDR1 is MDHEN and CDR2 is SYDVKM. The CDR3 loop reads CASSPPTGGKFYGYTF. CDR3 in DNA: TGTGCCAGCAGCCCCCCAACAGGCGGAAAATTCTATGGCTACACCTTC.

The V gene is TRBV28, the J gene TRBJ2-7; D might be TRBD2 (5 bases). The length of the CDR3 is 16 residues. The germline gives CDR1 MDHEN, CDR2 SYDVKM. V gave up 5 bases and J gave up 1 base, with 18 bases separating them. The CDR3 coding sequence is TGTGCCAGCAGTCCAACGGACTTCCAAGGATCCTACGAGCAGTACTTC. It yields the protein CASSPTDFQGSYEQYF.

The chain uses TRBV28 and TRBJ1-4, with 7 bases fitting TRBD1. Germline values: CDR1 MDHEN, CDR2 SYDVKM. J gave up 0 bases and V 4 bases, and 8 bases lay outside the gene matches. The CDR3 runs 17 residues. This chain's CDR3 is CASSSLRGRPTNEKLFF. CDR3 DNA: TGTGCCAGCAGTTCACTGAGGGGGCGGCCAACTAATGAAAAACTGTTTTTT.

J is TRBJ2-4 and V is TRBV7-9; D uncertain. Deletions cut 4 bases from V and 0 bases from J, with 13 bases between. Germline CDR1 is SEHNR and CDR2 is FQNEAQ (reference sequence). The CDR3 has 16 amino acids. CDR3 DNA sequence: TGTGCCAGCAGCTCCGACATGGTATTAGCCAAAAACATTCAGTACTTC. Amino acids: CASSSDMVLAKNIQYF.

This clone occurred a few times. The chain employs TRBV6-1 and TRBJ2-1; 8 positions agree with TRBD2. V lost 6 bases, J lost 7 bases, and 8 bases stayed unmatched. Germline CDR1 reads MNHNS; CDR2 reads SASEGT. CDR3 length: 14 residues. CDR3 sequence: CASRGTSFTNEQFF. The DNA of the CDR3 is TGTGCCAGCAGGGGGACTAGTTTTACAAATGAGCAGTTCTTC.

The chain couples TRBV27 to TRBJ1-1; TRBD1 agrees at 9 bases. Germline V gene data show CDR1 as MNHEY and CDR2 as SMNVEV (reference sequence). The ends lost 8 bases at V and 4 bases at J; junction bases unmatched: 11. This CDR3 region has 15 residues. CDR3 residues: CASSPQGARGTEAFF. Written as DNA, the CDR3 is TGTGCCAGCTCCCCACAGGGGGCGCGGGGCACTGAAGCTTTCTTT.